The clone carrying this T cell receptor beta chain was seen once. Its antigen is as yet unknown. Germline CDR1 reads MDHEN; CDR2 reads SYDVKM. This CDR3 is built from 14 residues. Trimming stripped 7 bases from V and 5 bases from J, with 17 bases between. The sample is drawn from a study of T cells after yellow fever vaccination. At the level of the study: Researchers used SMART-Seq v4 Ultra Low Input to prepare fractions that had low cell numbers.

Study findings and constraints: Overall, a small share of clonotypes was seen in both CD4 and CD8 compartments. Among primary-vaccination clones, most reappeared after the booster, at about 95% for CD4 and under 90% for CD8.

5'RACE template switching added a universal primer site and UMIs to TCR cDNA. TCRdb redid the calling of the 5' RACE reads with MiXCR, one entry per CDR3 protein. Of hundreds of thousands of distinct CDR3 sequences listed, around 8.6% are singletons. The TCR sequence derives from a man between 18 and 35 years old who received the YFV17D yellow fever vaccine. The chain has TRBV28 and TRBJ2-5, with no clear D. The sequencing here drew on CD4+ T cells sorted from PBMCs, taken 5 days after the yellow fever booster vaccination. CDR3 in amino acids: CASTDTGRLETQYF. The CDR3 DNA follows: TGTGCCAGCACCGACACGGGCCGGTTGGAGACCCAGTACTTC.